This TCR beta chain was recovered during a study of T cell repertoires in cytomegalovirus infection. Study summary: Through public TCR beta signatures, both CMV infection and matching HLA type were indicated.

TCRdb called the reads again in MiXCR, with one record for every CDR3 protein. Of fewer than 550,000 distinct CDR3 sequences listed, approximately 17% are singletons. Trimming pared 5 bases from V and 8 bases from J, leaving 18 bases between. Germline CDR1 is SEHNR and CDR2 is FQNEAQ (reference sequence). The CDR3 loop spans 14 amino acids. Many counts were recorded for this clonotype. The sequenced sample was CD8+ T cells from PBMCs. The sequence came from a human donor in good health (CMV status not recorded). Some clones in this sample may be carry-over from other donors' samples. The chain links TRBV7-9 to TRBJ1-1, with unresolved D. CDR3 protein: CASSLLDATVEAFF. DNA for the CDR3: TGTGCCAGCAGCCTCCTTGACGCCACCGTGGAAGCTTTCTTT.